The 6 T cell receptor beta chains presented below share a single source sample, sequenced in a study of Tregs in tolerant kidney transplant recipients. Method: immunoSEQ multiplex PCR; TCRdb's copy keeps in-frame clones and lacks some. This table has roughly 250,000 clones, about 80% appearing once. The sample taken for sequencing was CD4+ T cells from blood. Source of these receptors: a human donor in good health.

The CDR3 nucleotides read TGTGCCAGCAGCCCGGGGACTACCCATCAAGAGACCCAGTACTTC. It yields the protein CASSPGTTHQETQYF. This rearrangement joins TRBV11-3 to TRBJ2-5; 7 positions agree with TRBD2. The V segment lost 5 bases and the J segment 2 bases; nucleotides outside the gene matches: 8. CDR1 and CDR2 from the germline V gene are SGHNT and YENEEA. The CDR3 is 15 amino acids.

The gene calls are TRBV5-4 and TRBJ2-6, with D possibly TRBD2 on 5 matching bases. There are 18 residues in the CDR3. The ends were cut back, 4 bases at V and 0 bases at J, with 17 bases in the middle. Germline V lookup: CDR1 SGHNT, CDR2 YYREEE (reference sequence). This chain's CDR3 is CASSPGETSFSGANVLTF. For the CDR3, the DNA is TGTGCCAGCAGCCCCGGGGAGACCTCTTTCTCTGGGGCCAACGTCCTGACTTTC.

V usage is TRBV7-2 and J usage is TRBJ2-1, with 11 bases identical to TRBD2. This CDR3 spans 14 amino acids. The V and J ends lost 5 bases and 13 bases, in that order; junction bases with no gene match: 10. CDR1 and CDR2 from the germline V gene are SGHTA and FQGNSA. The CDR3 DNA reads as TGTGCCAGCAGCCCCGGGGGTAGCGGGGGGGATCAGTTCTTC. It yields the protein CASSPGGSGGDQFF.

The rearrangement joins TRBV12-5 to TRBJ2-4; D gene unclear. The CDR3 is made up of 12 amino acids. Trimming removed 8 bases from V and 6 bases from J, with 11 bases in between. CDR1 LGHNT and CDR2 FRNRAP come from the germline V gene. CDR3 nucleotide sequence: TGTGCTAGTTCGGGCTGGGTAAACATTCAGTACTTC. Translating gives CASSGWVNIQYF.

V is TRBV5-1 and J is TRBJ1-1; possible D gene TRBD1, 5 bases. V was shortened by 0 bases and J by 4 bases, with 10 bases between the two germline ends. This CDR3 has 14 amino acids. The germline CDR1 and CDR2 sequences are SGHRS and YFSETQ. The CDR3: CASSLEGFTTEAFF. CDR3 DNA sequence: TGCGCCAGCAGCTTGGAGGGGTTTACCACTGAAGCTTTCTTT. Combining the CDR3 with reference TRBV5-1 and TRBJ1-1 gives the whole variable domain KAGVTQTPRYLIKTRGQQVTLSCSPISGHRSVSWYQQTPGQGLQFLFEYFSETQRNKGNFPGRFSGRQFSNSRSEMNVSTLELGDSALYLCASSLEGFTTEAFFGQGTRLTVV.

V gene TRBV4-2 combines with J gene TRBJ2-3, with 9 bases that match TRBD2. Germline V gene sequence: CDR1 LGHNA, CDR2 YNFKEQ. The CDR3 spans 17 residues. V lost 0 bases and J lost 0; bases outside the gene matches: 4. The CDR3 spells CASSQDRAGGSTDTQYF. DNA for the CDR3: TGTGCCAGCAGCCAAGATAGGGCGGGAGGGAGCACAGATACGCAGTATTTT.